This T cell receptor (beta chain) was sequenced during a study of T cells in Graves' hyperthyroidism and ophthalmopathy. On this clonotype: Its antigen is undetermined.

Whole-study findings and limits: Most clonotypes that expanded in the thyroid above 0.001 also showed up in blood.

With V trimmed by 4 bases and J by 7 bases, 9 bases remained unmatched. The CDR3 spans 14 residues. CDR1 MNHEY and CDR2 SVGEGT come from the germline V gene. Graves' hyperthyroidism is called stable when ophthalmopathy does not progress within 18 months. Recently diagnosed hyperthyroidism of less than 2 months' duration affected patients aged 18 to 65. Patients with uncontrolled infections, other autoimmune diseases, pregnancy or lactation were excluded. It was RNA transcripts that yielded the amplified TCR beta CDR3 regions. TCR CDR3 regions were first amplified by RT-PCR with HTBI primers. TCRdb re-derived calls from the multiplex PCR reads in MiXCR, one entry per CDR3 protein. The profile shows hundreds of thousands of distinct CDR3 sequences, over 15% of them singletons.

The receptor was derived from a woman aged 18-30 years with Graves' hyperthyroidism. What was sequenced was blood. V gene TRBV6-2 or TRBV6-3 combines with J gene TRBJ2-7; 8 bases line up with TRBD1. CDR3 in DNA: TGTGCCAGCAGTTCCCGGACAGGGTGGAGGGAGCAGTACTTC. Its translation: CASSSRTGWREQYF.